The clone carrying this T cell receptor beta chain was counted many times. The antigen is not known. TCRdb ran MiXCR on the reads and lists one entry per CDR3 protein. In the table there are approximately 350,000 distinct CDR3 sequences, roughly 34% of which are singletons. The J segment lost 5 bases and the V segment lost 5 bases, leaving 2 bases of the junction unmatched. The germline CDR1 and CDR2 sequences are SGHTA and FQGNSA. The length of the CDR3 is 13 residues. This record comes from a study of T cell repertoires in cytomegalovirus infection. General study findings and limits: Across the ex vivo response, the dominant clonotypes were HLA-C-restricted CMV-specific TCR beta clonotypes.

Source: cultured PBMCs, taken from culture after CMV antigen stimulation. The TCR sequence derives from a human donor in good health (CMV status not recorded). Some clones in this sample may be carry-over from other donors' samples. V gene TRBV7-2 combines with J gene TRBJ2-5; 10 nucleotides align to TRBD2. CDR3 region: CASSPGLAETQYF. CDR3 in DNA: TGTGCCAGCAGCCCGGGACTAGCGGAGACCCAGTACTTC.